What follows are 18 T cell receptor beta chains derived from one specimen sequenced in a study of regulatory T cells in long-lasting Graves disease. Regarding time point: newly diagnosed GD, antithyroid drugs for less than 3 months. The authors made the TCR library using RNA they extracted from PBMCs. CDR3 regions were amplified by Arm-PCR using iRepertoire HTBI primers to build TCR beta libraries. TCRdb fed the multiplex PCR reads into MiXCR, producing one record per CDR3 protein. In the table there are hundreds of thousands of distinct CDR3 sequences, approximately 16% of which are singletons. The same data also went into a second study, on T cells in Graves' hyperthyroidism and ophthalmopathy.

Sample: peripheral blood mononuclear cells (PBMCs), taken at new diagnosis, from a patient treated with antithyroid drugs. These receptors were taken from a woman between 40 and 55 years old with Graves disease.

This clonotype was observed many times. The V gene is TRBV20-1, the J gene TRBJ2-7; 8 bases are shared with TRBD2. V trimming: 3 bases; J trimming: 3 bases; junction bases outside the gene matches: 4. The CDR3 has 13 amino acids. CDR1 is DFQATT and CDR2 is SNEGSKA in the germline V gene (reference sequence). Written as DNA, the CDR3 is TGCAGTGCTAGGGGACTAGAAAGCTACGAGCAGTACTTC. Translation gives CSARGLESYEQYF.

This CDR3 is CASIFTVRSYTF. The CDR3 DNA reads as TGTGCCAGCATTTTCACGGTAAGGAGCTACACCTTC. The rearrangement uses TRBV12-3 or TRBV12-4 and TRBJ1-2; D unclear. The CDR3 totals 12 residues. V was trimmed by 7 bases and J by 9 bases, leaving 15 bases between them.

This clonotype was found many times. The rearrangement uses TRBV2 and TRBJ2-1; 10 bases agree with TRBD2. Germline CDR1 reads SNHLY; CDR2 reads FYNNEI. V trimming: 4 bases; J trimming: 6 bases; junction bases outside the gene matches: 6. This CDR3 is 15 amino acids long. The CDR3 protein is CASSASGRASNEQFF. The DNA of the CDR3 is TGTGCCAGCAGTGCAAGCGGGAGGGCCTCCAATGAGCAGTTCTTC.

This clonotype was counted between two and nine times. V is TRBV6-2 or TRBV6-3 and J is TRBJ2-1; 15 bases are shared with TRBD2. Germline V gene data show CDR1 as MNHEY and CDR2 as SVGEGT. The CDR3 runs 16 residues. V lost 4 bases, J lost 8 bases, and 6 bases stayed unmatched. The CDR3 region is CASSWTSGRADYEQFF. The CDR3 DNA reads as TGTGCCAGCAGTTGGACTAGCGGGAGGGCCGACTATGAGCAGTTCTTC.

This clonotype showed up many times. The J gene is TRBJ2-2, the V gene TRBV12-3 or TRBV12-4, with no clear D. This CDR3 is built from 15 residues. Trimming stripped 3 bases from V and 4 bases from J, with 12 bases between. CDR3 amino acids: CASSFESGATGELFF. The CDR3 DNA follows: TGTGCCAGCAGTTTCGAGTCAGGAGCCACCGGGGAGCTGTTTTTT.

This clonotype was recorded at least ten times. J is TRBJ1-1 and V is TRBV18, with D unclear. This CDR3 has 13 amino acids. Trimming stripped 3 bases from V and 3 bases from J, with 8 bases between. Germline lookup yields CDR1 KGHSH and CDR2 LQKENI. CDR3 loop: CASSPTADTEAFF. The DNA for the CDR3 is TGTGCCAGCTCACCGACCGCAGACACTGAAGCTTTCTTT.

There are a few counts of this clonotype. J is TRBJ1-6 and V is TRBV28, with 9 bases aligning to TRBD1. Germline values: CDR1 MDHEN, CDR2 SYDVKM. V lost 5 bases to trimming and J lost 10 bases; unmatched junction nucleotides: 6. CDR3 length: 14 amino acids. The CDR3 loop is CASSLDRGDSPLHF. For the CDR3, the DNA is TGTGCCAGCAGTCTGGACAGGGGTGACTCACCCCTCCACTTT.

There are many counts of this clonotype. V and J are TRBV18 and TRBJ2-3, with a weak D call TRBD2 (6 bases). V lost 6 bases and J lost 8, with 18 bases in between. The CDR3 consists of 14 residues. CDR1 is KGHSH, CDR2 LQKENI, per germline. The CDR3 DNA reads as TGTGCCAGCTCGGCAGGATCCGAGGAGGGTACGCAGTATTTT. As protein: CASSAGSEEGTQYF.

This clonotype was seen repeatedly, ten times or more. The rearrangement joins TRBV27 to TRBJ2-7; tentatively, D is TRBD1 (5 bases). CDR1 is MNHEY and CDR2 is SMNVEV in the germline V gene (reference sequence). The V and J ends lost 3 bases and 4 bases respectively, with 10 bases between them. The CDR3 spans 13 residues. CDR3 protein: CASSFRVQYEQYF. DNA for the CDR3: TGTGCCAGCAGTTTCAGGGTCCAGTACGAGCAGTACTTC.

This clonotype showed up just a few times. The chain combines TRBV24-1 with TRBJ1-1, with D possibly matching TRBD1 (6 bases). CDR3 size: 13 residues. Germline loops: CDR1 KGHDR, CDR2 SFDVKD. V lost 4 bases and J lost 8, with 13 bases in between. Here the CDR3 reads CATSDQRTEEAFF. DNA of the CDR3: TGTGCCACCAGTGACCAAAGGACAGAAGAAGCTTTCTTT.

This clonotype has a handful of counts. The chain carries TRBV6-2 or TRBV6-3 and TRBJ1-5, with 9 bases lining up with TRBD1. CDR1 MNHEY and CDR2 SVGEGT come from the germline V gene. The CDR3 has 16 amino acids. Trimming at V came to 6 bases and at J to 6 bases, leaving 12 bases not matched to a gene. CDR3 sequence: CASSPWTGAKGQPQHF. CDR3 DNA sequence: TGTGCCAGCAGCCCCTGGACAGGGGCGAAGGGTCAGCCCCAGCATTTT.

This clonotype was seen at least ten times. The chain is built from TRBV11-2 and TRBJ2-5; unclear D gene. Germline V lookup: CDR1 SGHAT, CDR2 FQNNGV. The germline V and J ends were trimmed by 0 bases and 5 bases, with 13 bases remaining between them. The CDR3 is made up of 15 amino acids. The CDR3 loop is CASSLEFQNRETQYF. In DNA, the CDR3 is TGTGCCAGCAGCTTAGAATTCCAAAACCGGGAGACCCAGTACTTC.

This clonotype was counted a few times. A junction end diverges from the germline sequence, so it may reflect a read error. The J gene is TRBJ2-7, the V gene TRBV30, with D hard to call. There are 12 residues in the CDR3. Germline V CDR1 and CDR2: GTSNPN, SVGIG (reference sequence). The CDR3 region is CAWGVSSYEQYF. In DNA, the CDR3 is TGTGCCTGGGGTGTAAGCTCTTACGAGCAGTACTTC. Together with reference TRBV30 and TRBJ2-7, the CDR3 gives the full variable domain: SQTIHQWPATLVQPVGSPLSLECTVEGTSNPNLYWYRQAAGRGLQLLFYSVGIGQISSEVPQNLSASRPQDRQFILSSKKLLLSDSGFYLCAWGVSSYEQYFGPGTRLTVT.

This clonotype was observed at least ten times. The chain couples TRBV11-2 to TRBJ2-5, with D uncertain. The CDR3 spans 13 residues. Germline V gene data show CDR1 as SGHAT and CDR2 as FQNNGV. V was clipped by 0 bases and J by 5 bases, with 7 bases between them. The DNA for the CDR3 is TGTGCCAGCAGCTTAGATTATTCCGAGACCCAGTACTTC. It yields the protein CASSLDYSETQYF.

At least ten counts were recorded for this clonotype. This chain joins TRBV12-3 or TRBV12-4 and TRBJ2-5; D is perhaps TRBD1 (6 bases). This CDR3 is 14 amino acids long. V was pared by 3 bases and J by 2 bases, with 10 bases between. The CDR3 DNA is TGTGCCAGCAGTTTTGGGACAATTCAAGAGACCCAGTACTTC. It encodes CASSFGTIQETQYF.

This clonotype appeared many times. The CDR3 DNA reads as TGCAGTGCTCATGACAGGAATAGCAATCAGCCCCAGCATTTT. Protein sequence: CSAHDRNSNQPQHF. The chain links TRBV20-1 to TRBJ1-5, with D possibly being TRBD1 (6 bases). V was clipped by 5 bases and J by 0 bases, with 11 bases between them. Germline CDR1 is DFQATT and CDR2 is SNEGSKA (reference sequence). This CDR3 spans 14 amino acids.

This clonotype appeared many times. The V and J genes are TRBV12-5 and TRBJ2-1; 14 bases agree with TRBD2. V gave up 5 bases and J gave up 8 bases; unmatched junction bases: 5. The CDR3 runs to 15 residues. CDR1 and CDR2 (germline): LGHNT, FRNRAP. The CDR3 nucleotides are TGTGCTAGTGGTGAAGGACTAGCGGGAGGTTATGAGCAGTTCTTC. Encoded protein: CASGEGLAGGYEQFF.

In this sample, this clonotype turned up many times. The chain has TRBV7-2 and TRBJ1-3; a weak D match, TRBD1 (6 bases). V lost 0 bases and J lost 0, with 6 bases in between. The germline gives CDR1 SGHTA, CDR2 FQGNSA. This CDR3 is 15 amino acids long. In DNA form, the CDR3 reads TGTGCCAGCAGCTTAGCGGGACACTCTGGAAACACCATATATTTT. Residues: CASSLAGHSGNTIYF.